This TCR beta chain was sequenced during a study of T cells expressing NK-cell markers. TCRdb processed the 5' RACE reads again and assigns one entry to each CDR3 protein, with no DNA. The specimen's table records 550,000 to 600,000 distinct CDR3 sequences. This CDR3 has 14 amino acids. Germline V gene lookup returns CDR1 MNHNS and CDR2 SASEGT. Source material: blood T cells: a sorted CD56 or NKG2C T cell subset, CD4+ or CD8+ T cells, or bulk PBMC T cells (not recorded which). V is TRBV6-1 and J is TRBJ2-7; without DNA, the TCRdb call of TRBD1 cannot be checked. The TCR was taken from a man younger than 30 in good health. The CDR3 region is CASSQGTGAYEQYF.